What follows are 2 T cell receptor beta chains derived from one specimen sequenced in a study of shared clonotypes between healthy human individuals (dated by TCRdb to 2020 to 2022). Library preparation used the immunoSEQ multiplex PCR assay. TCRdb retrieved this table from immuneACCESS and kept in-frame rearrangements only. Not all clones are present; in checked studies, unresolved V genes account for under half, and no reason is known for the remainder. The sample profile shows approximately 180,000 clones; approximately 92% of them were found once. The biggest ten clones account for around 0.067% of the sample. The specimen sequenced was naive CD4+ T cells sorted from blood. The cell subset or site label corresponds to: CD45RA+ positively selected. The receptor source for this set is a young woman in good health.

This clone was seen a single time. V gene TRBV18 combines with J gene TRBJ2-3; D not certain. The CDR3 has 15 residues. Trimming shortened V by 6 bases and J by 0 bases, and 13 bases separated the two germline ends. Germline V gene lookup returns CDR1 KGHSH and CDR2 LQKENI. The CDR3 is CASSLEVSSTDTQYF. In DNA form, the CDR3 reads TGTGCCAGCTCGCTGGAAGTTTCCAGCACAGATACGCAGTATTTT.

The chain recombines TRBV7-2 with TRBJ2-1, with 7 bases matching TRBD2. The junction had 6 bases not matched to a gene; V was cut back by 1 base and J by 6 bases. The V gene's germline CDR1 is SGHTA and CDR2 FQGNSA. The CDR3 length is 15 residues. DNA of the CDR3: TGTGCCAGCAGCTTAGGTAGCGGGTTTGTCAATGAGCAGTTCTTC. This sequence encodes CASSLGSGFVNEQFF.